The 20 T cell receptor beta chains below were found in one sample sequenced in a study of blood T cell repertoires in COVID-19. Data came from immunoSEQ multiplex PCR; TCRdb stores just in-frame clones and leaves some out. The sample has about 280,000 clones, around 82% seen once; the top ten hold approximately 9%. Material for sequencing was peripheral blood. The receptors come from a woman aged 45-60 years who had recovered from COVID-19.

This clone was counted a single time. The chain joins TRBV6-5 to TRBJ1-5, with D tentatively TRBD1 (6 bases). The CDR3 spans 16 residues. CDR1 is MNHEY and CDR2 is SVGAGI in the germline V gene. V lost 0 bases to trimming and J lost 8 bases, with 17 bases between them. The CDR3 loop is CASSYSRGTLGEPQHF. CDR3 DNA sequence: TGTGCCAGCAGTTACTCGAGGGGGACACTCGGTGAGCCCCAGCATTTT.

There are a few counts of this clone. The V call is TRBV7-2, the J call TRBJ1-3; D is unresolved. Trimming took off 7 bases at V and 0 bases at J, with 7 bases between the two ends. The CDR3 sequence is 13 residues long. CDR1 is SGHTA, CDR2 FQGNSA, per germline. DNA for the CDR3: TGTGCCAGCACCCCCAGCTCTGGAAACACCATATATTTT. It translates to CASTPSSGNTIYF.

The genes are TRBV5-1 and TRBJ2-2; 9 nucleotides align to TRBD2. V gave up 7 bases and J gave up 2 bases; unmatched junction bases: 3. The CDR3 is 14 residues long. Germline CDR1 reads SGHRS; CDR2 reads YFSETQ. The chain's CDR3 is CASAGGLNTGELFF. In nucleotides, the CDR3 is TGCGCCAGCGCGGGGGGGTTAAACACCGGGGAGCTGTTTTTT.

A single count supports this clone. The V gene is TRBV28, the J gene TRBJ1-3, with no clear D. V was pared by 6 bases and J by 0 bases, with 6 bases between. Per the germline V gene, CDR1 is MDHEN and CDR2 is SYDVKM. CDR3 length: 13 amino acids. The CDR3 spells CASRYISGNTIYF. The CDR3 DNA reads as TGTGCCAGCAGATATATCTCTGGAAACACCATATATTTT.

The chain links TRBV4-3 to TRBJ1-1; 9 positions agree with TRBD1. This CDR3 has 13 amino acids. The J segment lost 4 bases and the V segment lost 6 bases, leaving 3 bases of the junction unmatched. The germline gives CDR1 LGHNA, CDR2 YSLEER. The CDR3 nucleotides read TGCGCCAGCAGAGACAGGGGGGCCACTGAAGCTTTCTTT. Encoded protein: CASRDRGATEAFF.

V and J are TRBV7-2 and TRBJ2-7; 8 bases are a match to TRBD1. The trim removed 1 base at V and 6 bases at J, leaving 8 bases unmatched. CDR1 and CDR2 from the germline V gene are SGHTA and FQGNSA. This CDR3 comprises 15 residues. The CDR3 DNA reads TGTGCCAGCAGCTTAGATGGACAGGGTTGGTTCGAGCAGTACTTC. Residues: CASSLDGQGWFEQYF.

This chain connects TRBV5-1 to TRBJ1-5, with TRBD1 identical over 7 bases. The ends lost 4 bases at V and 3 bases at J; junction bases unmatched: 7. CDR1 is SGHRS and CDR2 is YFSETQ in the germline V gene. This CDR3 is built from 15 residues. The CDR3 bases are TGCGCCAGCAGCCCCTCCGAGGGGGCCAATCAGCCCCAGCATTTT. It yields the protein CASSPSEGANQPQHF.

The chain carries TRBV3-1 (or the pseudogene TRBV3-2) and TRBJ1-1; D remains ambiguous. The length of the CDR3 is 16 residues. Trimming cost V 4 bases and J 1 base, with 16 bases left between them. The germline V gene encodes CDR1 LGHDT and CDR2 YNNKEL (reference sequence). The CDR3, as DNA: TGTGCCAGCAGCCCGGCTCCGGGAGTACCGAACACTGAAGCTTTCTTT. Encoded protein: CASSPAPGVPNTEAFF.

This clone was found a few times. The CDR3 protein is CASSLGDNNEQFF. DNA for the CDR3: TGTGCCAGCAGCTTGGGGGACAACAATGAGCAGTTCTTC. The chain couples TRBV5-4 to TRBJ2-1, with TRBD1 as a possible D gene (6 bases). Germline V gene lookup returns CDR1 SGHNT and CDR2 YYREEE (reference sequence). The V gene lost 0 bases and the J gene lost 5 bases, with 6 bases spanning the gap. The CDR3 is 13 amino acids. Filled out from reference TRBV5-4 and TRBJ2-1, the complete variable domain reads ETGVTQSPTHLIKTRGQQVTLRCSSQSGHNTVSWYQQALGQGPQFIFQYYREEENGRGNFPPRFSGLQFPNYSSELNVNALELDDSALYLCASSLGDNNEQFFGPGTRLTVL.

This clone was seen a single time. V usage is TRBV6-5 and J usage is TRBJ2-7; a possible D gene is TRBD1 (6 bases). The CDR3 covers 14 residues. V lost 5 bases, J lost 7 bases, and 18 bases lay in between. Germline CDR1 MNHEY, CDR2 SVGAGI. The CDR3: CASSRRQDSWEQYF. The CDR3 DNA reads TGTGCCAGCAGTCGAAGACAGGACTCCTGGGAGCAGTACTTC.

The chain recombines TRBV18 with TRBJ1-4, with D possibly being TRBD1 (6 bases). The CDR3 is 15 amino acids. Trimming removed 3 bases from V and 7 bases from J, with 15 bases in between. Germline CDR1 KGHSH, CDR2 LQKENI. CDR3 region: CASSPDSSGGEKLFF. Written as DNA, the CDR3 is TGTGCCAGCTCACCGGACAGTTCGGGAGGTGAAAAACTGTTTTTT.

The rearrangement uses TRBV1 and TRBJ2-7; TRBD2, as called in the table, went unchecked against the DNA. TRBV1 constitutes a pseudogene. This CDR3 comprises 13 residues. The CDR3 DNA is TGCACCAGCACTGAGGTACTAGCCTACGAGCAGTACTTC. Protein product: CTSTEVLAYEQYF.

The V gene is TRBV30, the J gene TRBJ2-1, with D perhaps TRBD2 (5 bases). V was pared by 3 bases and J by 4 bases, with 10 bases between. Germline V gives CDR1 GTSNPN, CDR2 SVGIG (reference sequence). The CDR3 length is 13 residues. In DNA form, the CDR3 reads TGTGCCTGGAGCCTCGGGATGTACAATGAGCAGTTCTTC. Protein product: CAWSLGMYNEQFF.

V gene TRBV2 combines with J gene TRBJ2-1; D unresolved. In germline, CDR1 is SNHLY, CDR2 FYNNEI. This CDR3 has 11 amino acids. V was cut by 7 bases and J by 3 bases, with 4 bases left in between. Here the CDR3 reads CASTFYNEQFF. The CDR3 bases are TGTGCCAGCACCTTCTACAATGAGCAGTTCTTC. The whole variable domain, filled in from reference TRBV2 and TRBJ2-1, reads EPEVTQTPSHQVTQMGQEVILRCVPISNHLYFYWYRQILGQKVEFLVSFYNNEISEKSEIFDDQFSVERPDGSNFTLKIRSTKLEDSAMYFCASTFYNEQFFGPGTRLTVL.

This chain connects TRBV6-2 or TRBV6-3 to TRBJ2-3; possibly TRBD2 for D (5 bases). This CDR3 region has 16 residues. CDR1 and CDR2 (germline): MNHEY, SVGEGT. Trimming took 5 bases from V and 0 from J, leaving 15 bases between them. The CDR3 protein is CASSPLRRTSTDTQYF. The CDR3 nucleotides are TGTGCCAGCAGTCCCCTGAGGAGGACTAGCACAGATACGCAGTATTTT.

This clone was detected a few times. The chain uses TRBV28 and TRBJ2-7; 11 nucleotides agree with TRBD2. This CDR3 spans 15 amino acids. J was trimmed by 1 base and V by 6 bases; bases with no gene match: 5. The germline V gene encodes CDR1 MDHEN and CDR2 SYDVKM. Here the CDR3 DNA reads TGTGCCAGCAGGGGTGGGACTAGCGGTTCCTACGAGCAGTACTTC. Its translation: CASRGGTSGSYEQYF.

The chain uses TRBV19 and TRBJ1-4; possible D gene TRBD1, 5 bases. Deletions cut 7 bases from V and 5 bases from J, with 14 bases between. Looked up from germline, CDR1 is LNHDA and CDR2 is SQIVND (reference sequence). The CDR3 has 14 residues. CDR3: CASTREGINEKLFF. Here the CDR3 DNA reads TGTGCCAGTACGAGGGAGGGGATCAATGAAAAACTGTTTTTT.

J is TRBJ2-2 and V is TRBV28; TRBD2 matches at 9 bases. Losses at the gene ends were 2 bases for V and 3 bases for J; bases not matched to a gene: 10. From germline, CDR1 is MDHEN and CDR2 SYDVKM. The CDR3 contains 18 residues. The CDR3 reads CASSLPVRLAGDTGELFF. The CDR3 coding sequence is TGTGCCAGCAGTTTACCCGTGAGGTTAGCGGGAGACACCGGGGAGCTGTTTTTT.

The genes are TRBV4-3 and TRBJ1-2; unclear D gene. V dropped 1 base and J dropped 4 bases, with 7 bases sitting between them. Per the germline V gene, CDR1 is LGHNA and CDR2 is YSLEER. The CDR3 has 13 residues. The CDR3 is CASSQGQFYGYTF. CDR3 bases: TGCGCCAGCAGCCAAGGGCAGTTCTATGGCTACACCTTC.

V and J are TRBV28 and TRBJ1-2; 7 bases fit TRBD1. There are 14 residues in the CDR3. The V gene end was trimmed by 7 bases and the J gene end by 3 bases; junction bases not matched to a gene: 8. Germline V gene data show CDR1 as MDHEN and CDR2 as SYDVKM. The CDR3 sequence: CASTPSGQDYGYTF. CDR3 coding DNA: TGTGCCAGCACCCCATCTGGACAGGACTATGGCTACACCTTC.